This T cell receptor beta chain comes out of a study of T cell repertoires in cytomegalovirus infection. At the level of the study: TCR beta signatures that were public indicated CMV infection and matching HLA type. General observations from the study: The ex vivo response showed dominance by HLA-C-restricted CMV-specific TCR beta clonotypes.

TCRdb recomputed calls from the reads with MiXCR, one row per CDR3 protein. This sample has about 300,000 distinct CDR3 sequences, with roughly 26% found just once. This CDR3 is built from 15 residues. The germline V gene encodes CDR1 MNHEY and CDR2 SMNVEV (reference sequence). Losses at the gene ends were 2 bases for V and 5 bases for J; bases not matched to a gene: 8. In its sample, this clonotype was seen many times. What it binds is unknown. The gene calls are TRBV27 and TRBJ1-1, with 7 bases identical to TRBD1. The sequenced sample was PBMCs. The sequence derives from a human donor in good health (CMV status not recorded). Some clones in this sample may be carry-over from other donors' samples. The CDR3 DNA reads as TGTGCCAGCAGTTTACAACGTCAGGGGGAGACTGAAGCTTTCTTT. Its protein product is CASSLQRQGETEAFF.